The clone carrying this T cell receptor beta chain has just a few counts. Next came a second PCR, run for about 6 to 12 cycles, which used a sample-barcoded 5' primer along with a J-beta primer mix. TCRdb redid the calling of the 5' RACE reads with MiXCR, one entry per CDR3 protein. The sample carries nearly 800,000 distinct CDR3 sequences, 20% to 30% recorded once. This record comes from a study of blood T cells in healthy people across ages. CDR1 is SGHTA and CDR2 is FQGNSA in the germline V gene. This CDR3 is 16 amino acids long. Trimming left V 3 bases short and J 0 bases short, with 14 bases between. The same sample was also used in a study of T cells of mothers and their children.

The sequence derives from a boy between 5 and 17 years old in good health. Sequenced material: blood. The rearrangement joins TRBV7-2 to TRBJ1-1; maybe TRBD1 (5 bases). CDR3 region: CASSFREGFMNTEAFF. CDR3 nucleotides: TGTGCCAGCAGCTTTAGGGAGGGGTTCATGAACACTGAAGCTTTCTTT.